This T cell receptor (beta chain) was captured by sequencing in a study of OX40 agonist ivuxolimab in advanced cancers. Background on the study: Intravenous ivuxolimab was administered to patients every 2 weeks at 0.01 to 10 mg/kg. The dose-escalation cohort was around 83% male, with a mean age of approximately 61 years, ranging about 23 to 80. Study results and caveats: Clonal expansion from baseline to week 6 occurred in both CD4+ and CD8+ T cells.

This CDR3 contains 15 residues. Germline values: CDR1 SGHTA, CDR2 FQGTGA. As to this clone: What it binds is unknown. The junction departs from the called germline gene at one end, perhaps through a read error.

Assay: immunoSEQ multiplex PCR; the TCRdb copy retains only in-frame clones and omits some. This table holds 67,000 or so clones, about 88% found once. The sequence was obtained from an adult with an advanced solid tumor such as melanoma, head and neck, liver or kidney cancer. The starting material was CD4+ or CD8+ T cells sorted from blood, obtained in a trial of the OX40 agonist ivuxolimab. The chain is built from TRBV7-3 and TRBJ2-1, with D perhaps TRBD2 (5 bases). The CDR3 is CASSLNGENYNEQFF. CDR3 bases: TGTGCCAGCAGTTTAAATGGGGAGAATTACAATGAGCAGTTCTTC.